This T cell receptor beta chain was found in a study of beta chain features in type 1 diabetes. Overall study results and limits: TCRB CDR3s were moderately but significantly shorter in Type 1 diabetes patients in all four CD4+ subsets.

Expressed TCRB transcripts were sequenced, since all the RNA that had been isolated was reverse transcribed. Using immunoSEQ multiplex PCR, the repertoire was profiled, and TCRdb retains in-frame clones only, with some absent. The data contain roughly 340,000 clones, roughly 12% of them singletons. The V and J ends lost 4 bases and 2 bases, in that order; junction bases with no gene match: 18. This CDR3 contains 19 residues. From germline, CDR1 is LGHNT and CDR2 FRNRAP. This clone was counted only a few times. Its antigen is as yet unknown. This chain joins TRBV12-5 and TRBJ2-3; 7 bases map to TRBD2. Sequenced sample: naive CD4+ T cells from blood. The clonotype was recovered from a woman aged 18-35 years with type 1 diabetes. CDR3 nucleotide sequence: TGTGCTAGTGGTTCCCCAGCGGCGGGAGCCCCGCCAGACACAGATACGCAGTATTTT. Protein product: CASGSPAAGAPPDTDTQYF.